One sample yielded the 18 T cell receptor beta chains listed below, sequenced in a study of shared clonotypes between healthy human individuals. Libraries were prepared by immunoSEQ multiplex PCR; TCRdb keeps only in-frame clonotypes and omits some of them. The sample lists 2 million to 2.5 million clones, 93% occurring once. The material sequenced was naive CD4+ T cells from PBMCs. Subset given: CD45RA+ positively selected. The receptor source for this set is a man between 18 and 29 years old in good health. Some clones in this sample may be carry-over from other donors' samples.

This rearrangement joins TRBV28 to TRBJ2-2; 10 bases fit TRBD1. V lost 0 bases to trimming and J lost 7 bases; unmatched junction nucleotides: 8. This CDR3 comprises 17 residues. Looked up from germline, CDR1 is MDHEN and CDR2 is SYDVKM. The CDR3 region has the DNA TGTGCCAGCAGTTTATGGCCGGGGACAGGGGCGGACGGGGAGCTGTTTTTT. Translated: CASSLWPGTGADGELFF.

The chain links TRBV19 to TRBJ1-1; TRBD1 aligns across 10 bases. The CDR3 loop spans 14 amino acids. Trimming removed 5 bases from V and 8 bases from J; junction bases left unmatched: 8. The germline gives CDR1 LNHDA, CDR2 SQIVND (reference sequence). The DNA of the CDR3 is TGTGCCAGTAGTCTCACCGGACAGGGGGAGGAAGCTTTCTTT. Its translation: CASSLTGQGEEAFF.

The rearrangement joins TRBV27 to TRBJ1-1, with TRBD1 matching 7 bases. The CDR3 totals 15 residues. The trim removed 2 bases at V and 4 bases at J, leaving 7 bases unmatched. The germline CDR1 and CDR2 sequences are MNHEY and SMNVEV (reference sequence). CDR3 bases: TGTGCCAGCAGTTTAGGGCAGGGGGTTTTCACTGAAGCTTTCTTT. This gives the protein CASSLGQGVFTEAFF.

Worth noting for this clone: Within the sample, other DNA sequences also encode this same CDR3. J is TRBJ2-7 and V is TRBV2; D may match TRBD1 or TRBD2 (5 bases each). The CDR3 totals 12 residues. With 8 bases removed from V and 4 bases from J, the gap between germline ends came to 12 bases. Per the germline V gene, CDR1 is SNHLY and CDR2 is FYNNEI. In DNA form, the CDR3 reads TGTGCCAGCGGAACCGGGACGTACGAGCAGTACTTC. Translating it yields CASGTGTYEQYF.

V is TRBV7-6 and J is TRBJ2-7; D is undetermined. Germline-derived CDR1 and CDR2 are SGHVS and FNYEAQ. Trimming took off 4 bases at V and 2 bases at J, with 9 bases between the two ends. CDR3 length equals 13 residues. CDR3 sequence reads: CASSSGQTYEQYF. The CDR3 region has the DNA TGTGCCAGCAGCTCCGGGCAAACCTACGAGCAGTACTTC.

The V and J genes are TRBV2 and TRBJ2-7; 9 bases agree with TRBD2. Germline V gene data show CDR1 as SNHLY and CDR2 as FYNNEI. After removal of 3 bases from V and 2 bases from J, the junction contained 5 bases not matched to a gene. CDR3 length equals 15 residues. CDR3 nucleotides: TGTGCCAGCAGTGACGGGCTAGCGGGAACCTACGAGCAGTACTTC. Its protein is CASSDGLAGTYEQYF.

This clone was seen a handful of times. This chain connects TRBV2 to TRBJ1-1; tentative D call: TRBD1 (6 bases). Germline assignment: CDR1 SNHLY and CDR2 FYNNEI. This CDR3 is built from 12 residues. Trimming removed 6 bases from V and 10 bases from J, with 15 bases in between. The chain's CDR3 is CASRRVDSRAFF. The DNA of the CDR3 is TGTGCCAGCAGGAGGGTGGACAGTCGAGCTTTCTTT.

A single count supports this clone. This sequence joins TRBV5-1 and TRBJ2-5; tentatively, D is TRBD2 (5 bases). Looked up from germline, CDR1 is SGHRS and CDR2 is YFSETQ. The CDR3 extends over 12 amino acids. Trimming removed 4 bases from V and 2 bases from J, with 6 bases in between. In DNA, the CDR3 is TGCGCCAGCAGCGAGGGACAAGAGACCCAGTACTTC. Residues: CASSEGQETQYF.

As concerns this clone: Other DNA sequences from this sample encode an identical CDR3 as well. The V call is TRBV5-1, the J call TRBJ2-7; 7 bases map to TRBD2. The CDR3 sequence is 15 residues long. V dropped 0 bases and J dropped 1; count of bases not matched to a gene: 4. Germline CDR1 SGHRS, CDR2 YFSETQ. CDR3 in amino acids: CASSLVISGSYEQYF. The CDR3 DNA follows: TGCGCCAGCAGCTTGGTTATTAGCGGGTCCTACGAGCAGTACTTC.

This chain joins TRBV25-1 and TRBJ1-6; D remains unclear. Trimming took off 3 bases at V and 3 bases at J, with 9 bases between the two ends. The germline V gene has CDR1 MGHDK and CDR2 SYGVNS. This CDR3 region has 15 residues. Written as DNA, the CDR3 is TGTGCCAGCAGTGAGCAGGCGAACTATAATTCACCCCTCCACTTT. As protein: CASSEQANYNSPLHF.

This chain links TRBV28 with TRBJ1-2, with 7 bases aligning to TRBD1. Germline V gene sequence: CDR1 MDHEN, CDR2 SYDVKM. The CDR3 extends over 17 amino acids. V shed 1 base and J 4 bases; nucleotides not matched to a gene: 12. The chain's CDR3 is CASSLYFLGGTGYGYTF. Here the CDR3 DNA reads TGTGCCAGCAGTTTATACTTTTTAGGGGGCACAGGCTATGGCTACACCTTC.

This chain uses TRBV18 with TRBJ2-2, with 9 bases that match TRBD2. The CDR3 sequence is 15 residues long. Germline V gene data show CDR1 as KGHSH and CDR2 as LQKENI. V lost 4 bases and J lost 6; bases outside the gene matches: 6. This chain's CDR3 is CASSQAGGSAGELFF. The CDR3 nucleotides read TGTGCCAGCTCACAGGCGGGAGGGAGCGCCGGGGAGCTGTTTTTT. The full variable domain, in which reference TRBV18 and TRBJ2-2 provide the parts outside the CDR3, is NAGVMQNPRHLVRRRGQEARLRCSPMKGHSHVYWYRQLPEEGLKFMVYLQKENIIDESGMPKERFSAEFPKEGPSILRIQQVVRGDSAAYFCASSQAGGSAGELFFGEGSRLTVL.

Details on this clone: The same CDR3 can be traced to other DNA sequences in this sample. The rearrangement joins TRBV30 to TRBJ1-2; unclear D gene. V shed 1 base and J shed 2 bases, with 2 bases lying between them. Germline CDR1 is GTSNPN and CDR2 is SVGIG (reference sequence). The CDR3 has 11 residues. The CDR3 DNA follows: TGTGCCTGGAGTGGGAACTATGGCTACACCTTC. It is translated as CAWSGNYGYTF.

This clone was counted once. The genes are TRBV7-3 and TRBJ2-7; no reliable D call. Trimming removed 5 bases at V and 4 bases at J, with 15 bases between. Germline V CDR1 and CDR2: SGHTA, FQGTGA. The CDR3 spans 14 residues. The CDR3 DNA reads as TGTGCCAGCAGCCCGCCTGGGCTAGGTTACGAGCAGTACTTC. This codes for CASSPPGLGYEQYF.

This clone was seen only a few times. This sequence joins TRBV4-1 and TRBJ1-2; 9 bases match TRBD1. Trimming cost V 6 bases and J 5 bases; bases outside gene matches: 7. The V gene's germline CDR1 is MGHRA and CDR2 YSYEKL. The CDR3 has 14 residues. The CDR3 sequence: CASRDLTGGYGYTF. As DNA, the CDR3 is TGCGCCAGCAGAGACTTGACAGGGGGGTATGGCTACACCTTC.

The chain employs TRBV2 and TRBJ2-4; TRBD1 matches at 9 bases. The CDR3 length is 13 residues. The germline V gene encodes CDR1 SNHLY and CDR2 FYNNEI. Trimming cost V 6 bases and J 5 bases; bases outside gene matches: 2. This chain's CDR3 is CASRQGAENIQYF. The CDR3 coding sequence is TGTGCCAGCAGACAGGGGGCGGAAAACATTCAGTACTTC.

The CDR3 DNA reads as TGTGCCAGCAGCCCACCATCCCCTCGACAGGGTAGCTATGGCTACACCTTC. Protein: CASSPPSPRQGSYGYTF. The chain uses TRBV14 and TRBJ1-2, with 7 bases aligning to TRBD1. The germline V gene encodes CDR1 SGHDN and CDR2 FVKESK. CDR3 size: 17 residues. Unmatched junction bases numbered 15, after V lost 4 bases and J lost 4 bases.

The chain is built from TRBV5-4 and TRBJ2-1; 9 positions agree with TRBD2. J lost 8 bases, V lost 4 bases, and 10 bases had no gene match. The germline V gene encodes CDR1 SGHNT and CDR2 YYREEE (reference sequence). This CDR3 comprises 15 residues. The chain's CDR3 is CASSRAGGGFDEQFF. The CDR3 nucleotides are TGTGCCAGCAGCCGAGCGGGAGGCGGGTTCGATGAGCAGTTCTTC. The variable domain in full, completed from reference TRBV5-4 and TRBJ2-1, reads ETGVTQSPTHLIKTRGQQVTLRCSSQSGHNTVSWYQQALGQGPQFIFQYYREEENGRGNFPPRFSGLQFPNYSSELNVNALELDDSALYLCASSRAGGGFDEQFFGPGTRLTVL.